The source of this T cell receptor (beta chain) is a study of graft-versus-host responses after intestinal transplantation. Study-level information: Multivisceral, liver-intestinal, or isolated intestinal grafts went to recipients. General study findings and limits: With peak circulating GvH clone levels came an association with early post-transplant HvG declines.

On this clone: Its antigen remains unknown.

This CDR3 spans 18 amino acids. V lost 0 bases, J lost 1 base, and 12 bases stayed unmatched. Germline assignment: CDR1 WNHNN and CDR2 SYGVQD (reference sequence). The table came from immunoSEQ multiplex PCR; TCRdb's copy has only in-frame clones and leaves some out. The table has about 88,000 clones, less than 95% seen once; the top ten hold around 0.18%. V usage is TRBV10-1 and J usage is TRBJ2-7; 7 nucleotides line up with TRBD2. The sequences come from unstimulated CD4+ T cells sorted from spleen or lymph node cells, collected before transplant. This receptor was identified in a human donor who was the organ donor for an intestinal transplant. The CDR3 spells CASSESGRGRSRSYEQYF. Here the CDR3 DNA reads TGCGCCAGCAGTGAGTCAGGGAGGGGCAGGAGTCGGTCCTACGAGCAGTACTTC.